This T cell receptor beta chain was captured in a study of cytomegalovirus exposure and HLA in healthy donors. As for the study in general: The use of the same platform for the 90 to 150 validation repertoires and the 600 to 700 first-cohort repertoires was reported by a later analysis.

The table came from immunoSEQ multiplex PCR; TCRdb's copy has only in-frame clones and leaves some out. The repertoire consists of 260,000 or so clones, with approximately 90% occurring once and the leading ten covering roughly 2.5%. Trimming took 5 bases from V and 1 from J, leaving 15 bases between them. The length of the CDR3 is 15 residues. Germline V CDR1 and CDR2: SEHNR, FQNEAQ (reference sequence). The donors were part of the validation cohort, which consisted of about 130 subjects and was separate from the first cohort of roughly 620 subjects. This clonotype was sampled from a man between 18 and 29 years old in good health and CMV-seronegative. The material sequenced was PBMCs. The rearrangement joins TRBV7-9 to TRBJ2-7, with D perhaps TRBD1 (6 bases). As DNA, the CDR3 is TGTGCCAGCAGCGCGCTAGGGGGACCTTCCTACGAGCAGTACTTC. The encoded protein is CASSALGGPSYEQYF.